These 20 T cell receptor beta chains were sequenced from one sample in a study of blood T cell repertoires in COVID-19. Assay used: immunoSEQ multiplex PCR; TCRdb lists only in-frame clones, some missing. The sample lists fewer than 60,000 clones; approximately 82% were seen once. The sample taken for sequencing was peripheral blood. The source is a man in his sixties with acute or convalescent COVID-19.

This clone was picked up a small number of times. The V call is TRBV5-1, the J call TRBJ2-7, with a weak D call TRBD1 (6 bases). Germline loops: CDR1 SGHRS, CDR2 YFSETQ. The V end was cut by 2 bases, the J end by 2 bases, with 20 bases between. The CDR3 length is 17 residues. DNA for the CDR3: TGCGCCAGCAGCTTAACACTATCGGGACAAATTCCCTACGAGCAGTACTTC. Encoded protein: CASSLTLSGQIPYEQYF.

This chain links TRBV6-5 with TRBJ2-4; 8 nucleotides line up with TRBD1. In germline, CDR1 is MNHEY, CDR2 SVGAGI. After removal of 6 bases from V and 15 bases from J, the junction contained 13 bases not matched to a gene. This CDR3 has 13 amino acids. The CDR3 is CASSPPGQGAWYF. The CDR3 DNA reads TGTGCCAGCAGCCCGCCTGGACAGGGAGCTTGGTACTTC.

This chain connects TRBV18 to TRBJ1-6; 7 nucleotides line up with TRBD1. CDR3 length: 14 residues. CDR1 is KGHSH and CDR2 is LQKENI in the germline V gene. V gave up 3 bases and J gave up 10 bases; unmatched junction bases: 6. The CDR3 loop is CASSPDRYGSPLHF. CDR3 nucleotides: TGTGCCAGCTCACCGGACAGGTATGGATCACCCCTCCACTTT.

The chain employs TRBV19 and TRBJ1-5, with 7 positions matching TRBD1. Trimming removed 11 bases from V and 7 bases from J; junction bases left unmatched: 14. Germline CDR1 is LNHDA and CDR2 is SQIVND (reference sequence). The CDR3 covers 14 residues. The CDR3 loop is CASVKGAAEQPQHF. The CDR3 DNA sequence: TGTGCCTCAGTAAAGGGGGCGGCCGAACAGCCCCAGCATTTT.

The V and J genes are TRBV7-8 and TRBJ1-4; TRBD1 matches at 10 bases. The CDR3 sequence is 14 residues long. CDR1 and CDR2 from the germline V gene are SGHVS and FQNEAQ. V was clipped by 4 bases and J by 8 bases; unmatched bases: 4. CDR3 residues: CASSSTGGAEKLFF. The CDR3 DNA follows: TGTGCCAGCAGCTCGACAGGGGGCGCCGAAAAACTGTTTTTT.

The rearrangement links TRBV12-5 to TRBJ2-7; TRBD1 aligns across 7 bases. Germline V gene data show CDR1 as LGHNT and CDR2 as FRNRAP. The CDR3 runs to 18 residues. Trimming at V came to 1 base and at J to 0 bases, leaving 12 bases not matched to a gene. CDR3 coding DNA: TGTGCTAGTGGTTTGGAAGGGTTGACAGGGATTCCCTCCTACGAGCAGTACTTC. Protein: CASGLEGLTGIPSYEQYF. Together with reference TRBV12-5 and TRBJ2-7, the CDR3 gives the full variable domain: DARVTQTPRHKVTEMGQEVTMRCQPILGHNTVFWYRQTMMQGLELLAYFRNRAPLDDSGMPKDRFSAEMPDATLATLKIQPSEPRDSAVYFCASGLEGLTGIPSYEQYFGPGTRLTVT.

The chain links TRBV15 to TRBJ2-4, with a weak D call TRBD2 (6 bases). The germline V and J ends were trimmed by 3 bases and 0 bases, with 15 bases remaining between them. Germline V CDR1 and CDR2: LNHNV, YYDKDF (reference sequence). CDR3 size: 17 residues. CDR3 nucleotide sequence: TGTGCCACCAGCAGCCCATCTAGCGTTTTAGCCAAAAACATTCAGTACTTC. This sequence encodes CATSSPSSVLAKNIQYF.

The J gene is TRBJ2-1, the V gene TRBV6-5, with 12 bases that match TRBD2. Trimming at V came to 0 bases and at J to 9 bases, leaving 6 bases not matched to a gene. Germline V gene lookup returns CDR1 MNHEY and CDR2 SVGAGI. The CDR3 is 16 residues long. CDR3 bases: TGTGCCAGCAGTTACTCGAGGCTAGCGGGGGGGGGTGAGCAGTTCTTC. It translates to CASSYSRLAGGGEQFF.

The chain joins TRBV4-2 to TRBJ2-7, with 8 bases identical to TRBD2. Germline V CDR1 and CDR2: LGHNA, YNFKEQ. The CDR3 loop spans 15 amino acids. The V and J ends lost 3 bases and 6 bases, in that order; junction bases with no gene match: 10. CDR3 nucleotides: TGTGCCAGCAGCCATCCAAACGGGGGGGGCGGCGAGCAGTACTTC. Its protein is CASSHPNGGGGEQYF.

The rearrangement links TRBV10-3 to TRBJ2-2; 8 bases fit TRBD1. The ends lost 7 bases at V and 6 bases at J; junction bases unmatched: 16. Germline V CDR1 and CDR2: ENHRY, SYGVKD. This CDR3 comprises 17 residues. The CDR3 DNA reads TGTGCCATCAAATCGGGGTCGGGACAGGCTAGGTCCGGGGAGCTGTTTTTT. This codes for CAIKSGSGQARSGELFF.

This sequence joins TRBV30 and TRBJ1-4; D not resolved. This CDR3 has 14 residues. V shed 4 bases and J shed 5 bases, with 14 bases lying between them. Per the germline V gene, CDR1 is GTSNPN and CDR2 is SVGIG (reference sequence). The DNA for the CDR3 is TGTGCCTGGAAGGGTCCGGGGTCGAATGAAAAACTGTTTTTT. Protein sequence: CAWKGPGSNEKLFF.

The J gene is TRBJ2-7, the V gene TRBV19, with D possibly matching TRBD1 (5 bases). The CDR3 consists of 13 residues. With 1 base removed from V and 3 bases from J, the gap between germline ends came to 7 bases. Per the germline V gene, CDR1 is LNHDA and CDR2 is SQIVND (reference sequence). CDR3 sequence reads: CASSIGGSYEQYF. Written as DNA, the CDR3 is TGTGCCAGTAGTATAGGGGGCAGCTACGAGCAGTACTTC.

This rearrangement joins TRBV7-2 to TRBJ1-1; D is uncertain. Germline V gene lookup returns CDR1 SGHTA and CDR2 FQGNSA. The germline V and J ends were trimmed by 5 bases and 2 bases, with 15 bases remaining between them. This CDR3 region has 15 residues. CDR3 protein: CASSPLAGRNTEAFF. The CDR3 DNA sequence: TGTGCCAGCAGCCCGCTAGCCGGGAGAAACACTGAAGCTTTCTTT.

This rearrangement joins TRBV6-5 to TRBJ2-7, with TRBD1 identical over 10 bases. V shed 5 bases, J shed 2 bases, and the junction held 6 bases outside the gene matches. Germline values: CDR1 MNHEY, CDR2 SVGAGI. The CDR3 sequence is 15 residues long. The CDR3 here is CASSMGQGPTYEQYF. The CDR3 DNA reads TGTGCCAGCAGTATGGGACAGGGGCCCACCTACGAGCAGTACTTC.

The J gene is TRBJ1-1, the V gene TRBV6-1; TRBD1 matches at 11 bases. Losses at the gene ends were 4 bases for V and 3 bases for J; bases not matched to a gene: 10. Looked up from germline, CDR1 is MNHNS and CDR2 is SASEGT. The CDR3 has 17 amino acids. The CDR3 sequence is CASSGYGDRGSDTEAFF. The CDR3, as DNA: TGTGCCAGCAGTGGGTATGGGGACAGGGGGAGCGACACTGAAGCTTTCTTT.

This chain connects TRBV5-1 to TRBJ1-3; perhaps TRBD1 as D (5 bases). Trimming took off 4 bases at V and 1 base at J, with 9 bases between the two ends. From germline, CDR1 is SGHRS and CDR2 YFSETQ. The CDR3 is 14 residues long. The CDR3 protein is CASSDTGSGNTIYF. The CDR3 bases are TGCGCCAGCAGCGACACAGGATCTGGAAACACCATATATTTT.

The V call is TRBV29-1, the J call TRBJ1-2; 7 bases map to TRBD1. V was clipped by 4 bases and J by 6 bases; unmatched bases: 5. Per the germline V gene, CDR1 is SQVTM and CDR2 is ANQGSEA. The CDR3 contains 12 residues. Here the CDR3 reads CSVAPGGNGYTF. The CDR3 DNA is TGCAGCGTTGCCCCAGGGGGGAATGGCTACACCTTC.

The CDR3 sequence: CASSETRWEGGYTF. Here the CDR3 DNA reads TGTGCCAGCAGTGAAACCCGCTGGGAGGGTGGCTACACCTTC. The rearrangement joins TRBV25-1 to TRBJ1-2; D ambiguous. Germline V gives CDR1 MGHDK, CDR2 SYGVNS. V lost 2 bases, J lost 7 bases, and 14 bases lay in between. The CDR3 consists of 14 residues.

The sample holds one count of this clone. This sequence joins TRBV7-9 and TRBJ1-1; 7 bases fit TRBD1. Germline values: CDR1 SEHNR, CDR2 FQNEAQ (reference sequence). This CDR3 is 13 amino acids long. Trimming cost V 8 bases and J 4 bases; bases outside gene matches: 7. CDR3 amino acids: CASGRQGGTEAFF. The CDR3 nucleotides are TGTGCCAGCGGGCGACAGGGTGGCACTGAAGCTTTCTTT. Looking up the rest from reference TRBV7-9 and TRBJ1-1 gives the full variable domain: DTGVSQNPRHKITKRGQNVTFRCDPISEHNRLYWYRQTLGQGPEFLTYFQNEAQLEKSRLLSDRFSAERPKGSFSTLEIQRTEQGDSAMYLCASGRQGGTEAFFGQGTRLTVV.

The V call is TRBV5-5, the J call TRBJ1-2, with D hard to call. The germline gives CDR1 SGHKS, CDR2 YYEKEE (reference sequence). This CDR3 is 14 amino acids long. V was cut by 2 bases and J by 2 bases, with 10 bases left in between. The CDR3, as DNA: TGTGCCAGCAGCTTTCTACCGGAGAACTATGGCTACACCTTC. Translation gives CASSFLPENYGYTF.